The following is a T cell receptor beta chain sequence with its context. Its antigen is still unknown. This CDR3 has 15 amino acids. Germline lookup yields CDR1 LGHNA and CDR2 YNFKEQ. V trimming: 6 bases; J trimming: 9 bases; junction bases outside the gene matches: 13. This entry belongs to a study of cytomegalovirus exposure and HLA in healthy donors. Study-level findings and limits: Across donors, sequencing depth was assumed by presence/absence analyses to be roughly uniform. Prior analysis indicated that the majority of TCR beta V segments exhibited productivity approximately 87% or approximately 30% of the time. It was 150 to 200 TCR beta chains that were listed as cytomegalovirus-associated.

PCR was performed using 60 Vbeta and 13 Jbeta primers. The repertoire was sequenced with immunoSEQ multiplex PCR; TCRdb's copy has only in-frame clones and lacks some. The sample includes more than 150,000 clones, around 80% of them seen just once. This TCR was sampled from a girl aged 2 to 9 in good health and CMV-seropositive. Sequenced sample: PBMCs. This sequence joins TRBV4-2 and TRBJ2-2, with 7 bases that match TRBD1. Written as DNA, the CDR3 is TGTGCCAGCAGTTTCGGACAGGATCCACATCGGGAGCTGTTTTTT. Translating it yields CASSFGQDPHRELFF.